This T cell receptor (beta chain) was observed in a study of T-cell memory formation after mild COVID-19 (dated by TCRdb to the early 2020s). For context, the study as a whole: TCR sequence clusters from the two donors were largely donor specific. In a couple of donors, T-cell clones that expanded and contracted after mild COVID-19 were tracked by sequencing TCRalpha and TCRbeta repertoires over time. Two young, previously healthy adult volunteers, one female and one male, were included in the cohort. The investigation overall reported the following: The detection of some responding clones in pre-infection memory suggests that pre-existing cross-reactive memory T cells joined the SARS-CoV-2 response. The study covered only a couple of mild cases, and larger cohorts including severe cases with pre-infection samples were considered necessary. Balanced CD4/CD8 phenotypes were observed for clones contracting from day 15 to 85, whereas a bias towards CD4+ was observed for a second wave of clones expanding from day 15 to 37. Contracting CD4+ clones were located mainly in the CM and EM memory subsets, whereas CD8+ clones were found to be enriched in EMRA. SARS-CoV-2 specificity of the second-wave clones peaking on day 37 was not confirmed.

Ficoll-Paque density gradient centrifugation was used to isolate PBMCs. With respect to this clonotype: The antigen it recognizes is unknown. Base-call qualities are not available, and no considerably larger clone is one nucleotide away.

V gives up 3 bases and J gives up 4 bases, and the segment between their germline ends measures 9 bases. The cysteine opens and the phenylalanine closes a CDR3 of 14 amino acids. Only the CDR3 portion is preserved as DNA: 42 bases, with reading frame beginning at the first base. Sequencing was performed on an Illumina NovaSeq 6000. Using 5'RACE with constant-segment primers, TCRalpha and TCRbeta cDNA libraries were constructed, with sample barcodes and unique molecular identifiers added in the process. RNA was extracted from every sample with Trizol reagent. Amplification of the libraries took two PCR steps, and the second step added a second sample barcode plus Illumina TruSeq adapters. The libraries were sequenced on an Illumina NovaSeq using 2 x 150 bp paired-end reads. The study's processing was this. With migec v1.2.7, reads were demultiplexed and then collapsed into UMI-guided consensus sequences. Using mixcr v2.1.11, UMI consensuses were aligned to TRA and TRB V and J templates and then assembled into clonotypes. Clonotypes were classified as expanded or contracted when called significant by both edgeR and NoisET, with noise models trained on biological replicates. For edgeR calls, the thresholds were a false discovery rate-adjusted p below 0.01 and a log2 fold-change of 1. PCA with hierarchical clustering of max-normalized trajectories of the 1000 most abundant clonotypes was used as exploratory dynamics analysis. The CD4 or CD8 phenotype of responding clones was assigned using the separately sequenced CD4+ and CD8+ repertoires. TCRdb passed the public sequencing reads through fastp at Q25 and MiXCR, retaining productive beta sequences. Each CDR3 protein appears once, grouped with its most common genes and DNA. TCRdb, not the original authors, processed these V and J calls. The sample contains about 180,000 distinct CDR3 sequences, 16% of them found a single time. Approximately 2.2% of the sample comes from the top ten.

This sequence originates from an adult woman who had mild COVID-19 (a few samples of this study predate the infection). The sample titles of this study are shuffled in the database, so cell type and time point are left out; the donor was told from shared clones. The V and J segments used are TRBV12-3 or TRBV12-4 and TRBJ2-2; the D gene remains uncertain. What was sequenced was PBMCs or a T cell subset sorted from them (not recorded which). This receptor carries the CDR3 CASSFALSTGELFF. The base sequence is TGTGCCAGCAGTTTCGCGCTGAGCACCGGGGAGCTGTTTTTT.